A selection of T cell receptor beta chains follows, all from one sample in a study of T cell responses to AZD1222 COVID-19 vaccine. The table came from immunoSEQ multiplex PCR; TCRdb's copy has only in-frame clones and leaves some out. The sample holds 95,000 to 100,000 clones, about 89% seen once. The sequencing used peripheral blood, collected 28 days after the second AZD1222 dose. The receptors come from an adult who received the AZD1222 COVID-19 vaccine. Each CDR3 is given with its conserved first and last residue. Each record gives: clone size, D gene, V gene, J gene, CDR3 protein, CDR3 DNA. D genes are given only for firm matches. Size is omitted from some rows. Given values are once, few, many or a class for expanded clones.

abundance: NA; d_gene: TRBD2; v_gene: TRBV2; j_gene: TRBJ2-7; CDR3aa: CASSEGTKREAIHEQYF; CDR3nt: TGTGCCAGCAGTGAAGGGACGAAGCGGGAGGCCATCCACGAGCAGTACTTC
abundance: NA; d_gene: TRBD2; v_gene: TRBV27; j_gene: TRBJ2-1; CDR3aa: CASSFSSGRAEGNEQFF; CDR3nt: TGTGCCAGCAGTTTTTCTAGCGGGAGGGCCGAGGGAAATGAGCAGTTCTTC
abundance: once; d_gene: NA; v_gene: TRBV12-3/TRBV12-4; j_gene: TRBJ2-5; CDR3aa: CASSKGTRETQYF; CDR3nt: TGTGCCAGCAGTAAGGGAACGAGGGAGACCCAGTACTTC
abundance: NA; d_gene: NA; v_gene: TRBV28; j_gene: TRBJ1-2; CDR3aa: CASSPGGGPSYGYTF; CDR3nt: TGTGCCAGCAGCCCAGGAGGGGGACCGAGCTATGGCTACACCTTC
abundance: NA; d_gene: NA; v_gene: TRBV18; j_gene: TRBJ2-7; CDR3aa: CASSPPLSGAPYEQYF; CDR3nt: TGTGCCAGCTCACCACCGCTATCCGGGGCCCCCTACGAGCAGTACTTC
abundance: once; d_gene: NA; v_gene: TRBV7-6; j_gene: TRBJ2-7; CDR3aa: CASSLRGVGSYEQYF; CDR3nt: TGTGCCAGCAGCTTAAGGGGGGTGGGCTCCTACGAGCAGTACTTC
abundance: NA; d_gene: TRBD1; v_gene: TRBV24-1; j_gene: TRBJ1-5; CDR3aa: CATSDLGEGGLLEQPQHF; CDR3nt: TGTGCCACCAGTGACCTAGGGGAAGGGGGCTTATTGGAACAGCCCCAGCATTTT
abundance: NA; d_gene: NA; v_gene: TRBV7-9; j_gene: TRBJ2-5; CDR3aa: CASSEVGRGAGETQYF; CDR3nt: TGTGCCAGCAGCGAAGTGGGCCGGGGGGCTGGAGAGACCCAGTACTTC
abundance: NA; d_gene: TRBD1; v_gene: TRBV7-8; j_gene: TRBJ1-5; CDR3aa: CASSLAQDHNRGQPQHF; CDR3nt: TGTGCCAGCAGCTTAGCGCAAGACCACAACAGGGGTCAGCCCCAGCATTTT
abundance: NA; d_gene: NA; v_gene: TRBV4-2; j_gene: TRBJ2-3; CDR3aa: CASSQGGAGATDTQYF; CDR3nt: TGTGCCAGCAGCCAAGGAGGAGCGGGTGCCACAGATACGCAGTATTTT
abundance: NA; d_gene: NA; v_gene: TRBV6-2/TRBV6-3; j_gene: TRBJ1-4; CDR3aa: CASSYGWEKLFF; CDR3nt: TGTGCCAGCAGTTACGGGTGGGAAAAACTGTTTTTT
abundance: few; d_gene: TRBD1; v_gene: TRBV6-1; j_gene: TRBJ1-6; CDR3aa: CASSEALTGGSSPLHF; CDR3nt: TGTGCCAGCAGTGAAGCCCTGACAGGGGGGTCGTCACCCCTCCACTTT
abundance: NA; d_gene: NA; v_gene: TRBV2; j_gene: TRBJ2-1; CDR3aa: CASTERDEQFF; CDR3nt: TGTGCCAGCACAGAGCGAGATGAGCAGTTCTTC